These 2 T cell receptor beta chains were sequenced from one sample in a study of blood T cell repertoires in COVID-19. Sequencing used immunoSEQ multiplex PCR; TCRdb keeps in-frame clones, though not all of them. This repertoire shows approximately 530,000 clones, 85% to 90% found once; its top ten account for 7.5% to 9.5%. Sequenced material: peripheral blood. These receptors all come from a woman aged 45-60 years with COVID-19, enrolled during active disease.

The V and J genes are TRBV30 and TRBJ2-7; 7 nucleotides line up with TRBD1. This CDR3 spans 12 amino acids. Germline CDR1 and CDR2: GTSNPN and SVGIG (reference sequence). V dropped 1 base and J dropped 7; count of bases not matched to a gene: 4. The CDR3 is CAWSALQGEQYF. CDR3 nucleotide sequence: TGTGCCTGGAGTGCCCTACAGGGGGAGCAGTACTTC.

The chain links TRBV28 to TRBJ2-2; D perhaps matches TRBD1 (6 bases). Per germline, CDR1 MDHEN and CDR2 SYDVKM. The CDR3 has 16 amino acids. Trimming removed 4 bases at V and 1 base at J, with 13 bases between. The CDR3 region has the DNA TGTGCCAGCAGTTCTCGTACAGGGATGAACACCGGGGAGCTGTTTTTT. Its translation: CASSSRTGMNTGELFF.